A single sample is the source of the 19 T cell receptor beta chains below, sequenced in a study of graft-versus-host responses after intestinal transplantation. Assay used: immunoSEQ multiplex PCR; TCRdb lists only in-frame clones, some missing. The repertoire holds about 100,000 clones, with roughly 90% as singletons. These receptors have no known antigen. This material consisted of unstimulated CD4+ T cells sorted from spleen or lymph node cells, taken before transplant. These receptors were collected from a human donor who was the organ donor for an intestinal transplant.

The CDR3 sequence: CASSRLGGGNYEQYF. CDR3 DNA sequence: TGCGCCAGCAGCCGCCTGGGAGGGGGCAACTACGAGCAGTACTTC. The chain links TRBV4-1 to TRBJ2-7; D might be TRBD1 or TRBD2, each matching 7 bases. The germline V gene encodes CDR1 MGHRA and CDR2 YSYEKL. V lost 4 bases and J 3 bases, leaving 16 bases between the germline ends. The CDR3 has 15 residues.

The CDR3 region is CASSLIQGRIKVAFF. The CDR3 DNA reads as TGTGCCAGCAGCTTAATTCAGGGGAGGATTAAAGTAGCTTTCTTT. The chain recombines TRBV11-2 with TRBJ1-1; a possible D gene is TRBD1 (6 bases). V gave up 2 bases and J gave up 10 bases, with 20 bases separating them. This CDR3 spans 15 amino acids. The V gene's germline CDR1 is SGHAT and CDR2 FQNNGV.

The CDR3 loop reads CASSIRLATNEKLFF. Here the CDR3 DNA reads TGTGCCAGTAGTATCCGCCTTGCAACTAATGAAAAACTGTTTTTT. This rearrangement joins TRBV19 to TRBJ1-4; D is undetermined. V was shortened by 3 bases and J by 0 bases, with 8 bases between the two germline ends. CDR3 length equals 15 residues. Germline lookup yields CDR1 LNHDA and CDR2 SQIVND (reference sequence).

The gene calls are TRBV7-8 and TRBJ1-6; tentative D call: TRBD1 (6 bases). V was cut by 4 bases and J by 2 bases, with 12 bases left in between. CDR1 is SGHVS and CDR2 is FQNEAQ in the germline V gene. The CDR3 has 16 amino acids. CDR3 protein: CASSSWGGTYNSPLHF. The CDR3 region has the DNA TGTGCCAGCAGCTCCTGGGGGGGCACCTATAATTCACCCCTCCACTTT.

This chain connects TRBV30 to TRBJ1-3; D is possibly TRBD1 (6 bases). This CDR3 comprises 14 residues. Per germline, CDR1 GTSNPN and CDR2 SVGIG (reference sequence). V was trimmed by 5 bases and J by 1 base, leaving 12 bases between them. In nucleotides, the CDR3 is TGTGCCTGGGGTGCCAGGGGTTCTGGAAACACCATATATTTT. Translated, it gives CAWGARGSGNTIYF.

The chain recombines TRBV5-6 with TRBJ1-1; D unresolved. The length of the CDR3 is 13 residues. Germline CDR1 and CDR2: SGHDT and YYEEEE. Trimming left V 5 bases short and J 1 base short, with 9 bases between. CDR3 nucleotides: TGTGCCAGCAGTCCTGACCAGAACACTGAAGCTTTCTTT. Protein: CASSPDQNTEAFF.

The rearrangement uses TRBV4-1 and TRBJ2-1, with D possibly being TRBD2 (6 bases). V lost 2 bases, J lost 0 bases, and 14 bases lay in between. This CDR3 has 17 residues. CDR1 MGHRA and CDR2 YSYEKL come from the germline V gene. This CDR3 reads CASSQMSAGGSYNEQFF. DNA for the CDR3: TGCGCCAGCAGCCAAATGTCGGCCGGGGGCTCCTACAATGAGCAGTTCTTC.

The chain couples TRBV30 to TRBJ1-1, with 9 bases aligning to TRBD1. Trimming removed 1 base from V and 1 base from J; junction bases left unmatched: 1. Looked up from germline, CDR1 is GTSNPN and CDR2 is SVGIG (reference sequence). The CDR3 runs to 14 residues. The CDR3 protein is CAWSADRGNTEAFF. As DNA, the CDR3 is TGTGCCTGGAGTGCGGACAGGGGGAACACTGAAGCTTTCTTT.

The chain carries TRBV5-1 and TRBJ1-2; 12 bases are shared with TRBD1. Trimming took 4 bases from V and 6 from J; bases not matched to a gene: 10. CDR3 size: 16 residues. Germline-derived CDR1 and CDR2 are SGHRS and YFSETQ. Written as DNA, the CDR3 is TGCGCCAGCAGCCGAGGGACAGGGGGCGAATTTAATGGCTACACCTTC. Protein sequence: CASSRGTGGEFNGYTF.

The chain combines TRBV11-2 with TRBJ2-7; tentative D call: TRBD2 (5 bases). Trimming took off 1 base at V and 3 bases at J, with 16 bases between the two ends. The length of the CDR3 is 16 residues. Per the germline V gene, CDR1 is SGHAT and CDR2 is FQNNGV. The CDR3 spells CASSLGWGERDYEQYF. The DNA of the CDR3 is TGTGCCAGCAGCTTAGGATGGGGAGAACGGGACTACGAGCAGTACTTC.

The genes are TRBV10-3 and TRBJ2-5, with D perhaps TRBD1 (6 bases). Germline V gives CDR1 ENHRY, CDR2 SYGVKD. With 0 bases removed from V and 2 bases from J, the gap between germline ends came to 10 bases. The CDR3 has 15 amino acids. The CDR3 sequence: CAISESMDSQETQYF. In DNA, the CDR3 is TGTGCCATCAGTGAGTCGATGGACAGTCAAGAGACCCAGTACTTC.

The table lists this clone with a few counts. V gene TRBV28 combines with J gene TRBJ2-7; 10 nucleotides line up with TRBD1. Per germline, CDR1 MDHEN and CDR2 SYDVKM. V lost 11 bases to trimming and J lost 5 bases; unmatched junction nucleotides: 9. The CDR3 consists of 13 residues. The CDR3 DNA follows: TGTGCCGTCACCTCGACAGGGGGCCACGAGCAGTACTTC. It encodes CAVTSTGGHEQYF.

This sequence joins TRBV11-2 and TRBJ1-1; D is undetermined. This CDR3 spans 13 amino acids. Germline V lookup: CDR1 SGHAT, CDR2 FQNNGV. Trimming pared 9 bases from V and 5 bases from J, leaving 16 bases between. In nucleotides, the CDR3 is TGTGCCAGTTCAAATGGGCTCCAAACTGAAGCTTTCTTT. Protein product: CASSNGLQTEAFF.

This clone was found once. The chain joins TRBV5-1 to TRBJ1-3; no reliable D call. Germline assignment: CDR1 SGHRS and CDR2 YFSETQ. V was pared by 2 bases and J by 1 base, with 10 bases between. There are 15 residues in the CDR3. As DNA, the CDR3 is TGCGCCAGCAGCTTAGCCAGTTCTTCTGGAAACACCATATATTTT. This translates into CASSLASSSGNTIYF.

The genes are TRBV19 and TRBJ1-2; 10 bases are a match to TRBD1. V lost 5 bases, J lost 5 bases, and 5 bases stayed unmatched. The germline CDR1 and CDR2 sequences are LNHDA and SQIVND (reference sequence). There are 14 residues in the CDR3. Here the CDR3 DNA reads TGTGCCAGTAGTGTGACAGGGGGCGGGTATGGCTACACCTTC. Its translation is CASSVTGGGYGYTF.

V gene TRBV7-6 combines with J gene TRBJ2-1; D gene unclear. The CDR3 sequence is 14 residues long. Germline assignment: CDR1 SGHVS and CDR2 FNYEAQ. Between the trimmed V and J ends, which lost 6 bases and 8 bases, there was a span of 17 bases. DNA for the CDR3: TGTGCCAGCAGTAGATCAAGGCCCATAGATGAGCAGTTCTTC. Protein product: CASSRSRPIDEQFF.

This chain connects TRBV6-5 to TRBJ1-6; TRBD1 is a possible D gene (5 bases). This CDR3 contains 13 residues. Germline CDR1 is MNHEY and CDR2 is SVGAGI. V lost 5 bases to trimming and J lost 9 bases, with 11 bases between them. The CDR3 DNA is TGTGCCAGCAGTGAAATTGGGGGTTCACCCCTCCACTTT. This codes for CASSEIGGSPLHF.

The rearrangement uses TRBV5-1 and TRBJ1-3; 8 bases map to TRBD1. The CDR3 has 17 amino acids. V lost 4 bases to trimming and J lost 4 bases; unmatched junction nucleotides: 13. The V gene's germline CDR1 is SGHRS and CDR2 YFSETQ. CDR3 coding DNA: TGCGCCAGCAGCCAAACCTTCCTTGGACAGGGAGGAAACACCATATATTTT. Translating it yields CASSQTFLGQGGNTIYF.

CDR3 in DNA: TGTGCCAGCAGTTACGGTCAGGGGGCAAGGGCTTTCTTT. This gives the protein CASSYGQGARAFF. This chain connects TRBV6-5 to TRBJ1-1; 8 bases align to TRBD1. Germline V lookup: CDR1 MNHEY, CDR2 SVGAGI. With 2 bases clipped from V and 11 bases from J, the junction kept 7 bases outside the gene matches. The CDR3 loop spans 13 amino acids.